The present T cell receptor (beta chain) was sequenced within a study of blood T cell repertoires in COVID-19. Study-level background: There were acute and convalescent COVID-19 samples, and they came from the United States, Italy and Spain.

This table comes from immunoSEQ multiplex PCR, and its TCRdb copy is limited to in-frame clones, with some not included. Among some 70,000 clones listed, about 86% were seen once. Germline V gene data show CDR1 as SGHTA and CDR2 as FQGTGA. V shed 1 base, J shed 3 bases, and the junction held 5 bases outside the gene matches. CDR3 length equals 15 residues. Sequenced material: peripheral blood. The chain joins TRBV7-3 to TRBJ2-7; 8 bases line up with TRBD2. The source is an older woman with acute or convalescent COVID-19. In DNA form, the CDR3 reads TGTGCCAGCAGCTTAAGCGGGGGGAGTAACTACGAGCAGTACTTC. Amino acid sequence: CASSLSGGSNYEQYF.